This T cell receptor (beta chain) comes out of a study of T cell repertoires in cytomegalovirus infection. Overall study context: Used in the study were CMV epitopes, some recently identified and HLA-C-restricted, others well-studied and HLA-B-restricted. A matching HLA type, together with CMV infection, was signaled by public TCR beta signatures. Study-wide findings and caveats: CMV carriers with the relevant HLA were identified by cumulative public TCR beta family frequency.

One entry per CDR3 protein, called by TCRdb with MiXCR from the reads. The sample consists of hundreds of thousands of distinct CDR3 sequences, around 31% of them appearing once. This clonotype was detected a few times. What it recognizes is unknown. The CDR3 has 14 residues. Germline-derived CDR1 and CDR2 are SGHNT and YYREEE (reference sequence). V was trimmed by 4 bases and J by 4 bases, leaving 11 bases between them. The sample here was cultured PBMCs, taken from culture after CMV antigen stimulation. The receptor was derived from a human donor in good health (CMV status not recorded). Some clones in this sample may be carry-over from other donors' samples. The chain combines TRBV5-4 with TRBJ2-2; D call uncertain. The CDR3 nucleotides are TGTGCCAGCAGCCGAAAGGACCTCACCGGGGAGCTGTTTTTT. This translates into CASSRKDLTGELFF.